The entry that follows covers one T cell receptor beta chain sequence. The data originate from a study of technical replicates of blood from a few donors. TCRdb's copy holds only in-frame clones and misses some; the assay was immunoSEQ multiplex PCR. This table has 45,000 to 55,000 clones, around 94% appearing once. The CDR3 has 15 amino acids. V was shortened by 2 bases and J by 9 bases, with 15 bases between the two germline ends. Germline V gives CDR1 SGHDT, CDR2 YYEEEE. The receptor was derived from a human donor in good health. The chain recombines TRBV5-6 with TRBJ1-6; D might be TRBD1 (5 bases). Material for sequencing was T cells isolated from PBMCs. The DNA of the CDR3 is TGTGCCAGCAGCTTTCAACAGCAGGGTAGTTCACCCCTCCACTTT. It codes for CASSFQQQGSSPLHF.